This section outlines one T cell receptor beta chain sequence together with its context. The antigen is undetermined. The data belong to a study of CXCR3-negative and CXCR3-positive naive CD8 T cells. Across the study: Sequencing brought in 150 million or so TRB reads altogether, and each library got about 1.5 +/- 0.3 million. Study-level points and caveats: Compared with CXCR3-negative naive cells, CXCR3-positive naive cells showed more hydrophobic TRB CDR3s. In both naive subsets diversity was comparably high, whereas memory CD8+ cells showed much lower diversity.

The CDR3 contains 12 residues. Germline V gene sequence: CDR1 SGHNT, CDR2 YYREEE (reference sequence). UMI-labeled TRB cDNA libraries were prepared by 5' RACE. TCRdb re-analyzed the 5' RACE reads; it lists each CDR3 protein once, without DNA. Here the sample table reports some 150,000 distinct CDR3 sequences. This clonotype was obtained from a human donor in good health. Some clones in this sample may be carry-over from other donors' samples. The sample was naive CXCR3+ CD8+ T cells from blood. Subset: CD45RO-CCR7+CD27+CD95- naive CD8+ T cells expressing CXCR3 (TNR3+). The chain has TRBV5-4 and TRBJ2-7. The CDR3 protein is CASSWGDYEQYF.